Described below is a single T cell receptor (beta chain) sequence and its context. These data belong to a study of identical twins. TCRdb used MiXCR to reprocess the 5' RACE reads, holding one entry per CDR3 protein. The repertoire holds approximately 630,000 distinct CDR3 sequences, with less than 9% as singletons. This CDR3 contains 14 residues. V lost 0 bases and J lost 8, with 11 bases in between. Germline CDR1 and CDR2: SGHRS and YFSETQ. This sample also belongs to another study, concerning yellow fever vaccine responses in identical twins.

Sequencing was carried out using PBMCs. This receptor was identified in a young woman in good health. J is TRBJ1-4 and V is TRBV5-1, with D hard to call. CDR3 nucleotides: TGCGCCAGCAGCTTGGGAGCTCTCGGCGAAAAACTGTTTTTT. Protein sequence: CASSLGALGEKLFF. Full variable domain (remainder filled in from reference TRBV5-1 and TRBJ1-4): KAGVTQTPRYLIKTRGQQVTLSCSPISGHRSVSWYQQTPGQGLQFLFEYFSETQRNKGNFPGRFSGRQFSNSRSEMNVSTLELGDSALYLCASSLGALGEKLFFGSGTQLSVL.